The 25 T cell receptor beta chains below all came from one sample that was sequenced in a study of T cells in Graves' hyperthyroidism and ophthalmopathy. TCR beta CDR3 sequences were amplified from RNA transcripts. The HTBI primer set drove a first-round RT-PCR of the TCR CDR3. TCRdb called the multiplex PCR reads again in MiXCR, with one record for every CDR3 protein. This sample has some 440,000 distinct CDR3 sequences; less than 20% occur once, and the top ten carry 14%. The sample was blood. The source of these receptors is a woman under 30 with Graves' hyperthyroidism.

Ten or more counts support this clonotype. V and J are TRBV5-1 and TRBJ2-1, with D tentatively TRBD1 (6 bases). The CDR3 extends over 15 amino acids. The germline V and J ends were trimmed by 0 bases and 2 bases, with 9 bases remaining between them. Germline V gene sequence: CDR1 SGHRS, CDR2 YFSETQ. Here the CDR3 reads CASSLAGGTYNEQFF. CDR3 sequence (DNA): TGCGCCAGCAGCTTGGCTGGGGGCACCTACAATGAGCAGTTCTTC.

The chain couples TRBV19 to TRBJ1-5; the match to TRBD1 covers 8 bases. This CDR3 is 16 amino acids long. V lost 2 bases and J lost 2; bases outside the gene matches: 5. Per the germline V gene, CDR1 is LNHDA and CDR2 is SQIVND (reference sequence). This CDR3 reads CASSIYPGGGNQPQHF. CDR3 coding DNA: TGTGCCAGTAGTATATACCCAGGGGGCGGCAATCAGCCCCAGCATTTT.

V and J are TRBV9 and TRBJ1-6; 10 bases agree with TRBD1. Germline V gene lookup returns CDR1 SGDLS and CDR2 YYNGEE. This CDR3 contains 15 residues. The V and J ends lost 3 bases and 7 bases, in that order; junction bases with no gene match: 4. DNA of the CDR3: TGTGCCAGCAGCGGTCCGGGACAGGGGAATTCACCCCTCCACTTT. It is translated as CASSGPGQGNSPLHF. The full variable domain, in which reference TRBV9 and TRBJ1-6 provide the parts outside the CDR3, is DSGVTQTPKHLITATGQRVTLRCSPRSGDLSVYWYQQSLDQGLQFLIQYYNGEERAKGNILERFSAQQFPDLHSELNLSSLELGDSALYFCASSGPGQGNSPLHFGNGTRLTVT.

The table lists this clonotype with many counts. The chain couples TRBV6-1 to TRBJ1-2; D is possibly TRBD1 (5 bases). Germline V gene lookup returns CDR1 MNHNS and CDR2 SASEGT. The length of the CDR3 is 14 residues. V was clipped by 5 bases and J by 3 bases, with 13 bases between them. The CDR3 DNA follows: TGTGCCAGCAGTCACGGGGGGTCAGACTATGGCTACACCTTC. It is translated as CASSHGGSDYGYTF.

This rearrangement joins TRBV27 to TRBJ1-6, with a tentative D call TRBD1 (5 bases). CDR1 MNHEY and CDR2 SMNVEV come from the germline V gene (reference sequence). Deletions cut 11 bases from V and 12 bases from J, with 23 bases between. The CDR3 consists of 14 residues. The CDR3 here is CAGTLIFMGGPLHF. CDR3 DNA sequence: TGTGCCGGCACCCTGATCTTTATGGGGGGACCCCTCCACTTT.

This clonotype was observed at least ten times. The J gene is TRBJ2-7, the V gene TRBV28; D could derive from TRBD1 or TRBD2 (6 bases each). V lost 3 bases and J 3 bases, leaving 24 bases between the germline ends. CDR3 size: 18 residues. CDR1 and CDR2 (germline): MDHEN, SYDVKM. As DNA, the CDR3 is TGTGCCAGCAGTTTCCCCCTGAGGCGGGACAAGTCGATCTACGAGCAGTACTTC. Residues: CASSFPLRRDKSIYEQYF.

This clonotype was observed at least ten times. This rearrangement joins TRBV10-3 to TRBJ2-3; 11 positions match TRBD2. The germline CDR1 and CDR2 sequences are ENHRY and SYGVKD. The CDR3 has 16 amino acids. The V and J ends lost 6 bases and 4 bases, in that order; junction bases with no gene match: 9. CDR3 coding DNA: TGTGCCATCAGCTTCTCTGGTAGCGGGGGGGCAGATACGCAGTATTTT. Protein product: CAISFSGSGGADTQYF.

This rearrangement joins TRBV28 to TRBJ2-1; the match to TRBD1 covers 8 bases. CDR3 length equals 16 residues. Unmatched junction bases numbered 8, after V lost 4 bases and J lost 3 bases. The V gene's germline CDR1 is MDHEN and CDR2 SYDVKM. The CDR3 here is CASSSAGTGYYNEQFF. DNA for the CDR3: TGTGCCAGCAGTTCGGCAGGGACAGGCTACTACAATGAGCAGTTCTTC.

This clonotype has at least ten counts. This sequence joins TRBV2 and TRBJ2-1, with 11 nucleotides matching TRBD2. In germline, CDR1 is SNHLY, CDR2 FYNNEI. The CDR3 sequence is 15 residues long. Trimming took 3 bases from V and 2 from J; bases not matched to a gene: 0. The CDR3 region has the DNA TGTGCCAGCAGTGAGACTAGCGGGACCTACAATGAGCAGTTCTTC. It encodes CASSETSGTYNEQFF. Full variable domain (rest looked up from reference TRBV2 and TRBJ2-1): EPEVTQTPSHQVTQMGQEVILRCVPISNHLYFYWYRQILGQKVEFLVSFYNNEISEKSEIFDDQFSVERPDGSNFTLKIRSTKLEDSAMYFCASSETSGTYNEQFFGPGTRLTVL.

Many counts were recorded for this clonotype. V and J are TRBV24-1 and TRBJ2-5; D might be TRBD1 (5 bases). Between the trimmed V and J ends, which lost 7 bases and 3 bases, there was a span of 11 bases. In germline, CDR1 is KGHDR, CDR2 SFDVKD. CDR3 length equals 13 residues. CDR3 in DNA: TGTGCCACCAGAAACAGGATGGAAGAGACCCAGTACTTC. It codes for CATRNRMEETQYF.

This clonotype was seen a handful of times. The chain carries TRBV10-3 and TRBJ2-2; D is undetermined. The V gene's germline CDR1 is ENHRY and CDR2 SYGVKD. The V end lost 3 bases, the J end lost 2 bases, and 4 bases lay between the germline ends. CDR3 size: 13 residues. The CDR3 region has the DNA TGTGCCATCAGTGAACTCAACACCGGGGAGCTGTTTTTT. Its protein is CAISELNTGELFF.

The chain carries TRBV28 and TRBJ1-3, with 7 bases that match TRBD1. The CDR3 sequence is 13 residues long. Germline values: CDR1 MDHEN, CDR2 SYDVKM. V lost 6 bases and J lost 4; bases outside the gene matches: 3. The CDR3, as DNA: TGTGCCAGCAGGGGACAGAGCGGAAACACCATATATTTT. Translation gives CASRGQSGNTIYF.

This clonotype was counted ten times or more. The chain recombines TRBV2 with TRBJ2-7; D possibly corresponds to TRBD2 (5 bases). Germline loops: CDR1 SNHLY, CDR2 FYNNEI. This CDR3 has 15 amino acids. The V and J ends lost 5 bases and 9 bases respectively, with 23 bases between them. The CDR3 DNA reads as TGTGCCAGCAGTCGAGAGGAGGTAGGCTTTGGGAGGCAGTACTTC. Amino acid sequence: CASSREEVGFGRQYF.

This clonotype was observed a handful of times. The CDR3 DNA reads as TGCAGTGCTAATAAACAGGGTGGGGAGACCCAGTACTTC. Translated, it gives CSANKQGGETQYF. The rearrangement uses TRBV20-1 and TRBJ2-5; perhaps TRBD1 as D (6 bases). Between the trimmed V and J ends, which lost 4 bases and 5 bases, there was a span of 14 bases. This CDR3 has 13 amino acids. CDR1 is DFQATT and CDR2 is SNEGSKA in the germline V gene (reference sequence).

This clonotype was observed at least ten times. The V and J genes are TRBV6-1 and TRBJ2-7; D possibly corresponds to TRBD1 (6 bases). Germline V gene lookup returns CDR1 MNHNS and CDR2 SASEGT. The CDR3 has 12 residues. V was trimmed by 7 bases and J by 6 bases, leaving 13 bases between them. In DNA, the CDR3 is TGTGCCAGCAACCCAGGGGTCGGCGAGCAGTACTTC. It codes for CASNPGVGEQYF.

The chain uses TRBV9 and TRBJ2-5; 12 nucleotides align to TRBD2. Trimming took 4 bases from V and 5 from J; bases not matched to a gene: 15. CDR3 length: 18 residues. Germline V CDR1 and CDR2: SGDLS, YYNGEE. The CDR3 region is CASSTGLAGPANHETQYF. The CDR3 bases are TGTGCCAGCAGCACGGGACTAGCGGGTCCCGCTAATCATGAGACCCAGTACTTC. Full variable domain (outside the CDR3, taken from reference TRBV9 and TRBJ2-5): DSGVTQTPKHLITATGQRVTLRCSPRSGDLSVYWYQQSLDQGLQFLIQYYNGEERAKGNILERFSAQQFPDLHSELNLSSLELGDSALYFCASSTGLAGPANHETQYFGPGTRLLVL.

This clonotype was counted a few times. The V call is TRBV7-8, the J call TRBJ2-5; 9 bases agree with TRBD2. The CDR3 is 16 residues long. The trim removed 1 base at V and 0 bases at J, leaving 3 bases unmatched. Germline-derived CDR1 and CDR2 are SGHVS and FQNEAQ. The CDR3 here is CASSLVSGGYQETQYF. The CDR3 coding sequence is TGTGCCAGCAGCTTAGTTAGCGGGGGATACCAAGAGACCCAGTACTTC.

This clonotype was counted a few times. CDR3 loop: CATSDGTQNTEAFF. Here the CDR3 DNA reads TGTGCCACCAGTGACGGGACACAGAACACTGAAGCTTTCTTT. The V call is TRBV24-1, the J call TRBJ1-1, with D perhaps TRBD1 (6 bases). V shed 4 bases and J shed 1 base, with 9 bases lying between them. The CDR3 has 14 residues. Germline lookup yields CDR1 KGHDR and CDR2 SFDVKD.

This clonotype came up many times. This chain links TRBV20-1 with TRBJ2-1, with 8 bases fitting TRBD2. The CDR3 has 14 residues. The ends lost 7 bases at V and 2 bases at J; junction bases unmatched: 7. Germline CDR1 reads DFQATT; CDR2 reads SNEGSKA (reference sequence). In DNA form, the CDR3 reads TGCAGTGAAGGGAGCGGGAGTCCCTACAATGAGCAGTTCTTC. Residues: CSEGSGSPYNEQFF.

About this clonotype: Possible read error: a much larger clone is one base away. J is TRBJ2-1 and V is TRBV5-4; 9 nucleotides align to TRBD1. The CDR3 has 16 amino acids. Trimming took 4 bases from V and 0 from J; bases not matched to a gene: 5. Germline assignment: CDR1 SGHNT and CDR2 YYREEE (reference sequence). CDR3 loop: CASSPGTGSSYNEQFF. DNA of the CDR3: TGTGCCAGCAGCCCCGGGACAGGGAGCTCCTACAATGAGCAGTTCTTC.

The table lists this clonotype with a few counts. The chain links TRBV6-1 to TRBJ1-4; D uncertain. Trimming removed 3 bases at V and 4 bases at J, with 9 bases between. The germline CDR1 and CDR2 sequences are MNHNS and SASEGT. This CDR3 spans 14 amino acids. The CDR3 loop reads CASSEDGYNEKLFF. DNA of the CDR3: TGTGCCAGCAGTGAGGACGGATATAATGAAAAACTGTTTTTT.

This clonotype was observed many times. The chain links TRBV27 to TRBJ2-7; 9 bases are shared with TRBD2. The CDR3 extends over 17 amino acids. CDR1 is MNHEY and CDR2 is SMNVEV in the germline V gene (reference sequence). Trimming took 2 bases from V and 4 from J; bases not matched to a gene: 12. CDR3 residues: CASSLGGLVAGAYEQYF. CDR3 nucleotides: TGTGCCAGCAGTTTAGGGGGGTTGGTAGCGGGAGCGTACGAGCAGTACTTC.

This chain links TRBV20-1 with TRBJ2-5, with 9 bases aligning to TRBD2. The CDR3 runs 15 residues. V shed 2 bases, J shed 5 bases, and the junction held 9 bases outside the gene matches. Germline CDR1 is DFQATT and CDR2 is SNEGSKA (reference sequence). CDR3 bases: TGCAGTGCTAGACCTCTTAGCGGGAGTTTTGAGACCCAGTACTTC. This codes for CSARPLSGSFETQYF.

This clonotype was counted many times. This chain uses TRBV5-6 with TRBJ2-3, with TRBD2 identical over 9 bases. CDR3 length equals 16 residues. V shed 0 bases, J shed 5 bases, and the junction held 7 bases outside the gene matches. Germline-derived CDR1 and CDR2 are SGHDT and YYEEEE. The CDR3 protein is CASSLALAGVVDTQYF. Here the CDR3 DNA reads TGTGCCAGCAGCTTGGCCTTAGCGGGAGTTGTAGATACGCAGTATTTT.

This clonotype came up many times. As DNA, the CDR3 is TGTGCCAGCAGCTTAGTCAGGGTGAGCACTGAAGCTTTCTTT. It specifies CASSLVRVSTEAFF. This chain uses TRBV7-9 with TRBJ1-1, with D possibly being TRBD1 (5 bases). This CDR3 comprises 14 residues. The V end lost 1 base, the J end lost 4 bases, and 10 bases lay between the germline ends. Germline V gene sequence: CDR1 SEHNR, CDR2 FQNEAQ (reference sequence).